Listed below are T cell receptor beta chains from one sample, sequenced in a study of blood T cell repertoires in COVID-19. Method: immunoSEQ multiplex PCR; TCRdb's copy keeps in-frame clones and lacks some. The repertoire holds about 400,000 clones, 80% to 90% seen once, with 0.95% to 1.5% in the top ten. Specimen: peripheral blood. The receptors come from a man aged 40-50 years with acute or convalescent COVID-19. Both conserved end residues are part of each CDR3. The size entry is marked missing in some rows and otherwise reads once, few, many or a size class.

-,TRBV6-5,CASSYSISDRLYEQYF
-,TRBV9,CASSQSFREQGEQYF
-,TRBV3-1/TRBV3-2,CASSQENRRGKQYF
once,TRBV29-1,CSVERTGNYGYTF
-,TRBV6-6,CASTDRGRWNEKLFF
-,TRBV5-1,CASSFGAGGPYNEQFF
-,TRBV28,CASSLRRGGRLADTQYF
few,TRBV28,CASSSSRIGEKLFF
-,TRBV28,CASRRGGSGNTIYF
-,TRBV7-9,CASRTGGDTEAFF
few,TRBV12-5,CASVLDSGNTEAFF
-,TRBV28,CASSSLGQGLSLYGYTF
-,TRBV5-1,CASSSGRHQETQYF
once,TRBV3-1/TRBV3-2,CASSPTKASGDTDTQYF
-,TRBV12-5,CASGILAAVPYEQYF
once,TRBV28,CASSGGQESYGYTF
-,TRBV5-6,CASSLVNQANTEAFF
-,TRBV19,CASSIQGAADTQYF
-,TRBV4-1,CASSQGPGTTNEKLFF
-,TRBV5-1,CASSLAIAGVGDTQYF
few,TRBV6-4,CASSAGTNTGELFF
-,TRBV29-1,CSVEGSGRGSRNYGYTF
once,TRBV7-6,CASSPTGGAEQYF
-,TRBV7-9,CASAIILQGQSYGYTF
-,TRBV4-2,CASSQDSGGLVKNIQYF
-,TRBV10-1,CASSAGTGAYEQYF
-,TRBV29-1,CSVLTGGASYEQYF
-,TRBV3-1/TRBV3-2,CASSHLPRGGTGELFF
-,TRBV19,CASRGGTGVGYTF
-,TRBV7-9,CASSPRVPYGYTF
-,TRBV7-3,CASSWKSGTGARDEQFF
-,TRBV25-1,CASSGQGIDEQYF
-,TRBV28,CASSRWTSGHSTDTQYF
-,TRBV7-6,CASSLAAGHGEKLFF
-,TRBV6-2/TRBV6-3,CASSQGVYEQYF
once,TRBV27,CASSLGQFYEQYF
-,TRBV3-1/TRBV3-2,CASSRGGNIPYEQYF
-,TRBV24-1,CATSSSGAGANVLTF
once,TRBV19,CASSLRTGNTEAFF
-,TRBV2,CASSEDRELNTEAFF
-,TRBV28,CASSPGTYGYTF
-,TRBV3-1/TRBV3-2,CASSQGRTRGNTIYF
-,TRBV27,CASGLAGGIYEQYF
-,TRBV7-2,CASSPSGTGPYNEQFF
-,TRBV14,CASSSRILHMSEQFF
-,TRBV30,CAWSLGQGEYYEQYF
once,TRBV7-7,CASSPLAGGGNEQFF
-,TRBV28,CASSSGVSGYTF
once,TRBV6-5,CASSGGQPQETQYF
-,TRBV27,CASSGPGNTIYF
-,TRBV7-9,CASSPGTEIYNSPLHF
-,TRBV9,CASSVVGSGTDTQYF
-,TRBV6-5,CASSPLRELSYEQYF
once,TRBV4-2,CASSQDGGQYNEQFF
-,TRBV4-2,CASSQEGRGGSQFF